The entry below gives a single TCR beta chain sequence along with its context. Its antigen has not been determined. One base away there is no much larger clone; base qualities are not given. The collaborating institutions used their own protocols to collect whole blood in K2EDTA tubes. Collaborator samples were shipped for TCRbeta analysis as frozen whole blood, isolated PBMCs, or DNA extracted from either sample type. The immunoSEQ Assay, a bias-controlled multiplex PCR, was used to amplify TCRbeta CDR3 regions from genomic DNA. Per the original workflow: Nucleated cell counts per sample were estimated from amplification of reference gene primers within the assay. To quantify the absolute abundance of each unique TCRbeta CDR3 rearrangement, sequence reads were collapsed and filtered. Productive Simpson clonality was computed per sample as the square root of Simpson's diversity index over productive rearrangements. Held by TCRdb, this immuneACCESS table contains in-frame sequences only and omits some clones. Under half of the omission traces to an unresolved V gene where checked; the cause of the rest is unknown. Clonal size and the V and J genes are those of that table, whereas D and trimming came from the DNA. Here the sample has about 84,000 clones; about 83% occur a single time. The ten largest make up about 42% of the sample.

This sample is drawn from a study of blood T cell repertoires in COVID-19 (dated by TCRdb to the early 2020s). Regarding the complete study: Collaborator samples came from the United States, Italy and Spain and covered acute and convalescent phases of COVID-19. The prospective study material was composed of cDNA or gDNA derived from T cells, B-cell-depleted T cells, or PBMCs. Deeply sampled blood TCRbeta repertoires from subjects exposed to, actively infected with, or recovered from COVID-19 were included in the dataset. The repertoires were released in a freely available public database meant as a resource for research on the immune response to SARS-CoV-2. Samples came from the ongoing ImmuneRACE study (first 160 participants) plus 1,254 subjects from 6 global collaborators. Sample metadata almost always included a de-identified subject ID, COVID-19 status, age in years and sex. Where HLA class I and class II types were available, the types were taken from metadata supplied by the sample provider, not from assay-based typing.

According to the germline V gene, CDR1 reads ENHRY and CDR2 reads SYGVKD. The CDR3 goes from the cysteine to the phenylalanine over 15 residues. Only CDR3 DNA remains: 45 bases, in frame from the first base. Ends trimmed: V by 2 bases, J by 2 bases; bases unmatched to a gene: 4. General conclusions and limits of the study: How much clinical and demographic metadata was included differed by source and by participant, and the metadata was provided uncurated.

Sequencing input: peripheral blood. This TCR was recovered from a man at least 80 years old with active or convalescent COVID-19. The sequence joins TRBV10-3 to TRBJ2-5, with 8 junctional bases fitting TRBD2. The CDR3 region: CAISEVAGMQETQYF. The nucleotides are TGTGCCATCAGTGAGGTAGCGGGAATGCAAGAGACCCAGTACTTC.